This T cell receptor beta chain was obtained from a study of blood T cell repertoires in COVID-19. Study context: COVID-19 samples from acute and convalescent phases originated in the United States, Italy and Spain.

The germline gives CDR1 SGHTA, CDR2 FQGNSA. V dropped 4 bases and J dropped 0 bases, with 11 bases sitting between them. The CDR3 loop spans 15 amino acids. Assay: immunoSEQ multiplex PCR; the TCRdb copy retains only in-frame clones and omits some. In the table there are some 140,000 clones, around 85% of which are singletons. The TCR was taken from a man aged 45-60 years who had recovered from COVID-19. Specimen: PBMCs or T cells enriched from blood (not recorded which). The chain employs TRBV7-2 and TRBJ2-3; D remains ambiguous. The CDR3: CASSSQTASTDTQYF. The CDR3 nucleotides read TGTGCCAGCAGCTCCCAGACTGCTAGCACAGATACGCAGTATTTT.